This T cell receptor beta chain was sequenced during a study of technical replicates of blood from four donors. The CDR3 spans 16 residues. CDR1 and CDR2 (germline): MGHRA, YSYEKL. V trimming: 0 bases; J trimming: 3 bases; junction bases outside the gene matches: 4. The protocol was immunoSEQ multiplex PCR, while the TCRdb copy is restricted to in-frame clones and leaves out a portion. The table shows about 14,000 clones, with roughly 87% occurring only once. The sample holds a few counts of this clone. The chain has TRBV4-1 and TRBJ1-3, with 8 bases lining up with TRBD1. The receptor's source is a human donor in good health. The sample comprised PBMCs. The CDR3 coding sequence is TGCGCCAGCAGCCAAGAAGCCAGGGGGCTTGGAAACACCATATATTTT. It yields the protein CASSQEARGLGNTIYF.